The source of this T cell receptor beta chain is a study of identical twins. Study results and limitations: Modelling approaches yielded underestimates of out-of-frame TCR alpha sharing between monozygotic twins.

Trimming took off 0 bases at V and 3 bases at J, with 12 bases between the two ends. The CDR3 spans 16 residues. CDR1 and CDR2 (germline): LGHNA, YNFKEQ. This clonotype has at least ten counts. The antigen is not known. Unique molecular identifiers were present on the cDNA, which also gained a universal primer site by template switching. From the 5' RACE reads, TCRdb called clonotypes with MiXCR, one entry per CDR3 protein. This table holds some 790,000 distinct CDR3 sequences, around a sixth found once. These data also featured in a second study, about T cells expressing NK-cell markers. That report adds: With respect to HCMV, seven of the eight sequenced donors were seropositive, and one was seronegative. In several experiments, an anti-gamma-delta TCR antibody restricted sorting to alpha-beta TCR T cells.

The sample was PBMCs. This chain links TRBV4-2 with TRBJ2-1; a possible D gene is TRBD2 (7 bases). The clonotype originates from a woman younger than 30 in good health. In DNA, the CDR3 is TGTGCCAGCAGCCAAGAAGGGGGGGGTAACTACAATGAGCAGTTCTTC. Protein sequence: CASSQEGGGNYNEQFF.